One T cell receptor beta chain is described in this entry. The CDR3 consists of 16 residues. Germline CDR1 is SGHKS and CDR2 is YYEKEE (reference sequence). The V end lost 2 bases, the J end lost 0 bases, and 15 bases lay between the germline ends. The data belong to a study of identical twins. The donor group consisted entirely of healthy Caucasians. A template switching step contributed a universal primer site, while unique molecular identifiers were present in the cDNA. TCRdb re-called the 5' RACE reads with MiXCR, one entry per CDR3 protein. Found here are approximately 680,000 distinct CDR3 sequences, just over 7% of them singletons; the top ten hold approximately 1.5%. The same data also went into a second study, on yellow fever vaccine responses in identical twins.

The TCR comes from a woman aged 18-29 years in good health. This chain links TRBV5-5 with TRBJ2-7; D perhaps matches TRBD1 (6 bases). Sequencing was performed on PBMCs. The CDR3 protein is CASSFEGRGGSYEQYF. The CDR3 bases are TGTGCCAGCAGCTTCGAGGGTCGAGGGGGCTCCTACGAGCAGTACTTC.